This T cell receptor beta chain emerged from a study of blood T cell repertoires in COVID-19. Looking at the study overall: Donors in the United States, Italy and Spain gave samples during acute or convalescent COVID-19. PBMCs, B-cell-depleted T cells, or T cells were the source of the cDNA or gDNA that made up the material.

Germline CDR1 is LGHDT and CDR2 is YNNKEL (reference sequence). Trimming at V came to 4 bases and at J to 0 bases, leaving 8 bases not matched to a gene. CDR3 size: 16 residues. In the original processing: Nucleated cell counts were estimated from reference gene primer amplification. Using immunoSEQ multiplex PCR, the repertoire was profiled, and TCRdb retains in-frame clones only, with some absent. V and J calls and clone size are given by that table; D and trimming were obtained from the DNA. The data show 80,000 to 85,000 clones, around 90% seen once. This receptor was obtained from an elderly woman with acute or convalescent COVID-19. This chain connects TRBV3-1 (or the pseudogene TRBV3-2) to TRBJ1-1; 7 nucleotides agree with TRBD1. The sequencing sample was made of peripheral blood. The CDR3 is CASSLLGQSMNTEAFF. For the CDR3, the DNA is TGTGCCAGCAGCCTACTGGGACAGAGTATGAACACTGAAGCTTTCTTT.